The rows below give T cell receptor beta chains drawn from one sample of a study of regulatory T cells in long-lasting Graves disease. MiXCR, run by TCRdb on the multiplex PCR reads, gives a single entry per CDR3 protein. This table has some 500,000 distinct CDR3 sequences, roughly 13% appearing once. This sample was also put to use in a study of T cells in Graves' hyperthyroidism and ophthalmopathy.

The sample here was peripheral blood mononuclear cells (PBMCs), taken at new diagnosis, from a patient treated with antithyroid drugs. Receptors were obtained from a man aged 25-45 years with Graves disease. The CDR3 runs from the conserved cysteine through the conserved F or W. Each record gives: clone size, V gene, D gene, J gene, CDR3 DNA, CDR3 protein. D genes are given only for firm matches. Not all rows give a size; the values are once, few, many and, for expanded clones, a class.

size: many; V: TRBV6-2/TRBV6-3; D: TRBD1; J: TRBJ1-1; DNA: TGTGCCAGCTACAGGGGGAACACTGAAGCTTTCTTT; CDR3: CASYRGNTEAFF
size: many; V: TRBV20-1; D: .; J: TRBJ2-1; DNA: TGCAGTGCTAGAAGTGACGTGGGAGTTACAAATGAGCAGTTCTTC; CDR3: CSARSDVGVTNEQFF
size: few; V: TRBV12-5; D: .; J: TRBJ2-2; DNA: TGTGCTAGTGGTCCCGGGGCAGGGAACACCGGGGAGCTGTTTTTT; CDR3: CASGPGAGNTGELFF
size: .; V: TRBV30; D: .; J: TRBJ2-7; DNA: TGTGCCTGGAGTACGCCCGGTCGCGGACCCCTCGAGCAGTACTTC; CDR3: CAWSTPGRGPLEQYF
size: .; V: TRBV18; D: .; J: TRBJ1-3; DNA: TGTGCCAGCTCACCCGGGACATACGGAAACACCATATATTTT; CDR3: CASSPGTYGNTIYF
size: .; V: TRBV9; D: .; J: TRBJ1-1; DNA: TGTGCCAGCAGCGTTCCGGGACTCCTCACTGAAGCTTTCTTT; CDR3: CASSVPGLLTEAFF
size: many; V: TRBV2; D: .; J: TRBJ2-7; DNA: TGTGCCAGCAGTGAATCGTCGACTAGTGCGGCCTACGAGCAGTACTTC; CDR3: CASSESSTSAAYEQYF
size: .; V: TRBV5-1; D: .; J: TRBJ2-1; DNA: TGCGCCAGCAGCTTGGCACTTATGGGACTCGGTACTTACAATGAGCAGTTCTTC; CDR3: CASSLALMGLGTYNEQFF
size: many; V: TRBV6-1; D: .; J: TRBJ1-1; DNA: TGTGCCAGCACCCAACAGGGAAGGCCGAACACTGAAGCTTTCTTT; CDR3: CASTQQGRPNTEAFF
size: few; V: TRBV10-3; D: .; J: TRBJ2-7; DNA: TGTGCCATCAGCGCCCGGGATCGTTCCTACGAGCAGTACTTC; CDR3: CAISARDRSYEQYF
size: many; V: TRBV7-6; D: .; J: TRBJ2-7; DNA: TGTGCCAGCAGCTCCCAGACAGGCCCCCGGTACGAGCAGTACTTC; CDR3: CASSSQTGPRYEQYF
size: many; V: TRBV7-6; D: .; J: TRBJ1-2; DNA: TGTGCCAGCAGCCTTACGGCTCGGGGCCGGGGCTATGGCTACACCTTC; CDR3: CASSLTARGRGYGYTF
size: .; V: TRBV24-1; D: TRBD1; J: TRBJ2-2; DNA: TGTGCCACCAAGACAGGGGAAGGAACCGGGGAGCTGTTTTTT; CDR3: CATKTGEGTGELFF
size: .; V: TRBV6-1; D: .; J: TRBJ2-2; DNA: TGTGCCAGCAGTGAACCGGGACTCCTCACCGGGGAGCTGTTTTTT; CDR3: CASSEPGLLTGELFF
size: few; V: TRBV7-8; D: TRBD1; J: TRBJ1-5; DNA: TGTGCCAGCAGCCCACGGACAGGGTCGAGCAATCAGCCCCAGCATTTT; CDR3: CASSPRTGSSNQPQHF
size: many; V: TRBV30; D: .; J: TRBJ1-1; DNA: TGTGCCTGGAGCCCCTCGAGGGCTGAAGCTTTCTTT; CDR3: CAWSPSRAEAFF
size: few; V: TRBV19; D: .; J: TRBJ2-5; DNA: TGTGCCAGTAGTATAGATCTATACGGATTACAAGAGACCCAGTACTTC; CDR3: CASSIDLYGLQETQYF
size: .; V: TRBV5-1; D: .; J: TRBJ2-2; DNA: TGCGCCAGCAGCTTGGGAAGGGAAGCGACCGGGGAGCTGTTTTTT; CDR3: CASSLGREATGELFF
size: .; V: TRBV5-1; D: .; J: TRBJ2-7; DNA: TGCGCCAGCAGCCCCGAGGGGACCTTCTACGAGCAGTACTTC; CDR3: CASSPEGTFYEQYF
size: many; V: TRBV29-1; D: .; J: TRBJ2-7; DNA: TGCAGCGTTGAAGAATCTAGCCGTTCCTACGAGCAGTACTTC; CDR3: CSVEESSRSYEQYF
size: many; V: TRBV20-1; D: .; J: TRBJ2-3; DNA: TGCAGTGCTAGAGATAGGGTCGGCACAGATACGCAGTATTTT; CDR3: CSARDRVGTDTQYF
size: many; V: TRBV11-2; D: TRBD1; J: TRBJ2-1; DNA: TGTGCCAGCAGCTTTGGACAGGGCCATGAGCAGTTCTTC; CDR3: CASSFGQGHEQFF
size: many; V: TRBV24-1; D: TRBD2; J: TRBJ2-5; DNA: TGTGCCACCAGTGGCTCCCCCGACGGGAGGGAAGAGACCCAGTACTTC; CDR3: CATSGSPDGREETQYF
size: many; V: TRBV7-2; D: .; J: TRBJ1-2; DNA: TGTGCCAGCAGCAATCACAGAGGGAGCTATGGCTACACCTTC; CDR3: CASSNHRGSYGYTF
size: many; V: TRBV27; D: TRBD1; J: TRBJ1-2; DNA: TGTGCCAGCGGCCTTTACTCCGGGACAGGGTCCCTCTATGGCTACACCTTC; CDR3: CASGLYSGTGSLYGYTF